This passage covers 9 T cell receptor beta chains from one sample sequenced in a study of cytomegalovirus exposure and HLA in healthy donors. Amplification used 60 Vbeta primers and 13 Jbeta primers. The table came from immunoSEQ multiplex PCR; TCRdb's copy has only in-frame clones and leaves some out. Reported are 200,000 or so clones; the ten largest clones contain around 0.74%. The source material was PBMCs. The receptors were gathered from a boy between 5 and 17 years old in good health and CMV-seronegative.

The gene calls are TRBV19 and TRBJ2-7; D perhaps matches TRBD2 (5 bases). CDR1 LNHDA and CDR2 SQIVND come from the germline V gene (reference sequence). V shed 4 bases and J shed 3 bases, with 16 bases lying between them. This CDR3 region has 15 residues. The CDR3 reads CASSRGSLLYYEQYF. Here the CDR3 DNA reads TGTGCCAGTAGTAGAGGGTCCCTCCTTTACTACGAGCAGTACTTC.

The rearrangement uses TRBV12-5 and TRBJ2-1; D gene ambiguous. The V gene's germline CDR1 is LGHNT and CDR2 FRNRAP. This CDR3 is 15 amino acids long. V was clipped by 5 bases and J by 0 bases, with 11 bases between them. CDR3 in DNA: TGTGCTAGTGGTCCCAAGTTGAGCTCCTACAATGAGCAGTTCTTC. Translation gives CASGPKLSSYNEQFF. Filled out from reference TRBV12-5 and TRBJ2-1, the complete variable domain reads DARVTQTPRHKVTEMGQEVTMRCQPILGHNTVFWYRQTMMQGLELLAYFRNRAPLDDSGMPKDRFSAEMPDATLATLKIQPSEPRDSAVYFCASGPKLSSYNEQFFGPGTRLTVL.

J is TRBJ1-2 and V is TRBV4-1, with 9 nucleotides matching TRBD1. Trimming cost V 5 bases and J 4 bases; bases outside gene matches: 11. Looked up from germline, CDR1 is MGHRA and CDR2 is YSYEKL. CDR3 length: 16 amino acids. The CDR3 DNA sequence: TGCGCCAGCAGCGAAGGACAGGGGAAGGGGGGCTATGGCTACACCTTC. Amino acid sequence: CASSEGQGKGGYGYTF.

The V gene is TRBV2, the J gene TRBJ1-4; 8 nucleotides line up with TRBD1. Looked up from germline, CDR1 is SNHLY and CDR2 is FYNNEI. The CDR3 contains 14 residues. The V segment lost 6 bases and the J segment 8 bases; nucleotides outside the gene matches: 8. The DNA for the CDR3 is TGTGCCAGCAGCCCCAAACAGGGGGAGGAAAAACTGTTTTTT. Amino acids: CASSPKQGEEKLFF.

The chain carries TRBV27 and TRBJ2-7, with 7 bases identical to TRBD2. V shed 8 bases, J shed 6 bases, and the junction held 16 bases outside the gene matches. The CDR3 runs 15 residues. Germline V gene data show CDR1 as MNHEY and CDR2 as SMNVEV (reference sequence). Here the CDR3 DNA reads TGTGCCAGCCAACCCTTTGGGGACTCGGGGGGCGAGCAGTACTTC. This encodes CASQPFGDSGGEQYF.

The chain carries TRBV2 and TRBJ1-5; unclear D gene. V lost 8 bases and J 2 bases, leaving 10 bases between the germline ends. The CDR3 extends over 13 amino acids. Germline-derived CDR1 and CDR2 are SNHLY and FYNNEI. The CDR3 DNA follows: TGTGCCAGCCAAAGCGGGCGCAATCAGCCCCAGCATTTT. Its protein product is CASQSGRNQPQHF.

V usage is TRBV4-3 and J usage is TRBJ1-3, with D unclear. Germline V CDR1 and CDR2: LGHNA, YSLEER. The CDR3 length is 15 residues. V was clipped by 1 base and J by 0 bases, with 7 bases between them. In DNA, the CDR3 is TGCGCCAGCAGCCAAGGGAGTCGCTCTGGAAACACCATATATTTT. Translated, it gives CASSQGSRSGNTIYF.

V usage is TRBV4-1 and J usage is TRBJ2-3, with a tentative D call TRBD1 (6 bases). There are 14 residues in the CDR3. CDR1 and CDR2 from the germline V gene are MGHRA and YSYEKL. V was pared by 1 base and J by 4 bases, with 9 bases between. DNA of the CDR3: TGCGCCAGCAGCCAAGGGGGGCCTTCAGATACGCAGTATTTT. It translates to CASSQGGPSDTQYF.

The chain uses TRBV5-1 and TRBJ2-2; D call uncertain. There are 12 residues in the CDR3. Germline V gene sequence: CDR1 SGHRS, CDR2 YFSETQ. V gave up 4 bases and J gave up 6 bases, with 7 bases separating them. The DNA of the CDR3 is TGCGCCAGCAGCATAGACTCCGGGGAGCTGTTTTTT. This codes for CASSIDSGELFF.